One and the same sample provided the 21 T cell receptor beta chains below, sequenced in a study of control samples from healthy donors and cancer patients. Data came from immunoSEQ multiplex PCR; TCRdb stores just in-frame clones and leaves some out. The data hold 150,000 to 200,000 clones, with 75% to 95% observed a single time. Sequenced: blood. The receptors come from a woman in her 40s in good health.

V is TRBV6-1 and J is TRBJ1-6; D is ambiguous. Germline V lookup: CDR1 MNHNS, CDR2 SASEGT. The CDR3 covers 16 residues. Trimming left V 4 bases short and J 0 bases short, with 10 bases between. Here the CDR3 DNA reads TGTGCCAGCAGTGGGGGTAGGGACTCCTATAATTCACCCCTCCACTTT. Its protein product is CASSGGRDSYNSPLHF.

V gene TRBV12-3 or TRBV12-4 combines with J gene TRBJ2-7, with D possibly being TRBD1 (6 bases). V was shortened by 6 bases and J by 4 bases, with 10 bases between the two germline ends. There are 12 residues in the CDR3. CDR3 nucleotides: TGTGCCAGCAGCTGGGGGCTGTACGAGCAGTACTTC. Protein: CASSWGLYEQYF.

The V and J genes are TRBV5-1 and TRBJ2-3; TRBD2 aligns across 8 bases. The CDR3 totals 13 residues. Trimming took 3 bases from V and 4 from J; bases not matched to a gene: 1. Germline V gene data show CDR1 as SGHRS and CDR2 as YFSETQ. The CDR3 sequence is CASSYSGADTQYF. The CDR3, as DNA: TGCGCCAGCAGCTATAGCGGGGCAGATACGCAGTATTTT.

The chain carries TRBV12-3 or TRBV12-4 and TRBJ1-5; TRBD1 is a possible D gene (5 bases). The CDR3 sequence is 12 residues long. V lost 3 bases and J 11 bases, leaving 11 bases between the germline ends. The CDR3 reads CASSFRGTAQHF. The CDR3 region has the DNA TGTGCCAGCAGTTTCCGGGGGACGGCCCAGCATTTT.

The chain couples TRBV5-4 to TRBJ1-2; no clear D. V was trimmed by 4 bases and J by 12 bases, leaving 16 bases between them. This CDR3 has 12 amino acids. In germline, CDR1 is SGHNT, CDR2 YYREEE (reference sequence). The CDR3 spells CASSLDGPGDTF. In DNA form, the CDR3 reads TGTGCCAGCAGCCTAGACGGGCCTGGGGACACCTTC. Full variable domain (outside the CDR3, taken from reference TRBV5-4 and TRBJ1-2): ETGVTQSPTHLIKTRGQQVTLRCSSQSGHNTVSWYQQALGQGPQFIFQYYREEENGRGNFPPRFSGLQFPNYSSELNVNALELDDSALYLCASSLDGPGDTFGSGTRLTVV.

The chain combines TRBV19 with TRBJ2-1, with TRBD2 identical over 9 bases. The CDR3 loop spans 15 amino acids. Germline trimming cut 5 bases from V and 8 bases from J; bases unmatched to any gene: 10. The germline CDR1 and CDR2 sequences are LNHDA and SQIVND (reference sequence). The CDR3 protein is CASSAERGAGDEQFF. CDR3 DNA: TGTGCCAGTAGTGCCGAGCGGGGGGCTGGGGATGAGCAGTTCTTC. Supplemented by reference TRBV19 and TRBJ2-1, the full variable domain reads DGGITQSPKYLFRKEGQNVTLSCEQNLNHDAMYWYRQDPGQGLRLIYYSQIVNDFQKGDIAEGYSVSREKKESFPLTVTSAQKNPTAFYLCASSAERGAGDEQFFGPGTRLTVL.

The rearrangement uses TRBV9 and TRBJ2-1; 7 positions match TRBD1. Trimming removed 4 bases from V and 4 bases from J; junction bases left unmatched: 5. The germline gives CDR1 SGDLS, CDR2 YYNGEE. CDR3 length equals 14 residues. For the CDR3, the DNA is TGTGCCAGCAGCCGGGACAGAAGTTACAATGAGCAGTTCTTC. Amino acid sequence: CASSRDRSYNEQFF.

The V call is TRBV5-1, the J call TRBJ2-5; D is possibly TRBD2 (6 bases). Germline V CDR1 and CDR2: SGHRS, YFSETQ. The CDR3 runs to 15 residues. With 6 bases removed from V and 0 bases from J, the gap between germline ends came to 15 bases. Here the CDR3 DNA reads TGCGCCAGCAATCTAGGGACTGCTTACCAAGAGACCCAGTACTTC. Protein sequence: CASNLGTAYQETQYF. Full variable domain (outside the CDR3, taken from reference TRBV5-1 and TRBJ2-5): KAGVTQTPRYLIKTRGQQVTLSCSPISGHRSVSWYQQTPGQGLQFLFEYFSETQRNKGNFPGRFSGRQFSNSRSEMNVSTLELGDSALYLCASNLGTAYQETQYFGPGTRLLVL.

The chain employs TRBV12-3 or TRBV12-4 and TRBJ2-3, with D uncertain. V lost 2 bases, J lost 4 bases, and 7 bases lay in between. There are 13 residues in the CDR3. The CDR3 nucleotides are TGTGCCAGCAGTTTATCCTTGGCAGATACGCAGTATTTT. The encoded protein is CASSLSLADTQYF.

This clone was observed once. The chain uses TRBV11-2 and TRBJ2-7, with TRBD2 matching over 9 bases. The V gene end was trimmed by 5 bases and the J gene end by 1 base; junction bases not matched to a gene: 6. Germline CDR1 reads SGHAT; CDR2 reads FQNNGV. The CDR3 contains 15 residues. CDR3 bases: TGTGCCAGCAGCATTAGCGGGGGTTCGTCCTACGAGCAGTACTTC. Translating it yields CASSISGGSSYEQYF.

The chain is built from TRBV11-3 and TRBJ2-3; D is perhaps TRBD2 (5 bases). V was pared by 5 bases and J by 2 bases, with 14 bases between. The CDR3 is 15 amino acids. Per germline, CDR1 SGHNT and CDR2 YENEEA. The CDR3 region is CASSQRGPFTDTQYF. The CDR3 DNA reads TGTGCCAGCAGCCAGCGCGGGCCTTTCACAGATACGCAGTATTTT.

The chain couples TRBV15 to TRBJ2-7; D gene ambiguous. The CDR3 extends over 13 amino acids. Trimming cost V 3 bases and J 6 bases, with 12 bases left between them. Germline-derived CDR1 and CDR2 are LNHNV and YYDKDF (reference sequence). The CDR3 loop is CATSSLAGAEQYF. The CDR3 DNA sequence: TGTGCCACCAGCAGCTTAGCAGGCGCCGAGCAGTACTTC. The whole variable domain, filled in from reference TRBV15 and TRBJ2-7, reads DAMVIQNPRYQVTQFGKPVTLSCSQTLNHNVMYWYQQKSSQAPKLLFHYYDKDFNNEADTPDNFQSRRPNTSFCFLDIRSPGLGDTAMYLCATSSLAGAEQYFGPGTRLTVT.

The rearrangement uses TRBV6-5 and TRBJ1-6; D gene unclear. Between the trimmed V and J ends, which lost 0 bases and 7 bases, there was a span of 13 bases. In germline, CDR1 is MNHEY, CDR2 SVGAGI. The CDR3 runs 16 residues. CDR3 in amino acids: CASSYSMATGNSPLHF. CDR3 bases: TGTGCCAGCAGTTACTCGATGGCAACGGGGAATTCACCCCTCCACTTT.

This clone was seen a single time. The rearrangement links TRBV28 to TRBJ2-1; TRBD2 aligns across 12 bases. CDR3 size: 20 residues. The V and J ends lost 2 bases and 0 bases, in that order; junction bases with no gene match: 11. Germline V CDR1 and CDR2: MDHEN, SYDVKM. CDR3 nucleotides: TGTGCCAGCAGTTTAAGGCCCGGACTAGCGGGATCGAGCTCCTACAATGAGCAGTTCTTC. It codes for CASSLRPGLAGSSSYNEQFF.

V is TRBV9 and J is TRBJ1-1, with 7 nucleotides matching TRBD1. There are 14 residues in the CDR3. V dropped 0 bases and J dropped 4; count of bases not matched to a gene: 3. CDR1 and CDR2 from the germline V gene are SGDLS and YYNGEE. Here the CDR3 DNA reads TGTGCCAGCAGCGTAGACGGGACAGCCACTGAAGCTTTCTTT. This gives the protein CASSVDGTATEAFF.

The CDR3 DNA reads TGTGCCACCCGGTCCGGGACAGGGGCCATGAACACTGAAGCTTTCTTT. It yields the protein CATRSGTGAMNTEAFF. This chain connects TRBV19 to TRBJ1-1; 10 nucleotides match TRBD1. This CDR3 region has 16 residues. The V segment lost 10 bases and the J segment 0 bases; nucleotides outside the gene matches: 11. CDR1 and CDR2 (germline): LNHDA, SQIVND (reference sequence).

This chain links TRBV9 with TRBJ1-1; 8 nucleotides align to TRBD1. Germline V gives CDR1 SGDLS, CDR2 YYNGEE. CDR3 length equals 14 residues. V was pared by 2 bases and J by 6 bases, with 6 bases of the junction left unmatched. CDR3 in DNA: TGTGCCAGCAGCGTGGGGGGACAGGTAGCTGAAGCTTTCTTT. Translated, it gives CASSVGGQVAEAFF.

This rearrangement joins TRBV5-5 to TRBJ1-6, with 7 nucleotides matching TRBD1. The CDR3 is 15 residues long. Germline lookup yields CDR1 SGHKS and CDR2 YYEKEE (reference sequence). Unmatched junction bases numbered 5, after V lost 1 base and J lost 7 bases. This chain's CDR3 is CASSLYDRENSPLHF. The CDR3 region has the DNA TGTGCCAGCAGCTTGTATGACAGGGAAAATTCACCCCTCCACTTT.

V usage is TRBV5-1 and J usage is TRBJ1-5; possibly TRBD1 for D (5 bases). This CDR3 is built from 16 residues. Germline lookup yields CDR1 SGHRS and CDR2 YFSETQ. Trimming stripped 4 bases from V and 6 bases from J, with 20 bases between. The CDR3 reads CASSVGPTDPSQPQHF. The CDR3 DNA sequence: TGCGCCAGCAGCGTGGGACCGACAGACCCCTCTCAGCCCCAGCATTTT. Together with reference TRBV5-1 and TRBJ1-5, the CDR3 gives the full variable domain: KAGVTQTPRYLIKTRGQQVTLSCSPISGHRSVSWYQQTPGQGLQFLFEYFSETQRNKGNFPGRFSGRQFSNSRSEMNVSTLELGDSALYLCASSVGPTDPSQPQHFGDGTRLSIL.

The CDR3 DNA is TGTGCCAGCTCATCAAGGACAGGGGGGACAGATACGCAGTATTTT. Translation gives CASSSRTGGTDTQYF. The genes are TRBV18 and TRBJ2-3, with 10 positions matching TRBD1. This CDR3 spans 15 amino acids. The ends lost 5 bases at V and 3 bases at J; junction bases unmatched: 5. Germline assignment: CDR1 KGHSH and CDR2 LQKENI.

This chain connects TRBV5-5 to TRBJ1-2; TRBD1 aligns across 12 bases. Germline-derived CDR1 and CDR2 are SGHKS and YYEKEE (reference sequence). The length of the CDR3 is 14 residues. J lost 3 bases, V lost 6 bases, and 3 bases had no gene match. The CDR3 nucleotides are TGTGCCAGCACCGGGACAGGGGGCGACTATGGCTACACCTTC. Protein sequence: CASTGTGGDYGYTF.